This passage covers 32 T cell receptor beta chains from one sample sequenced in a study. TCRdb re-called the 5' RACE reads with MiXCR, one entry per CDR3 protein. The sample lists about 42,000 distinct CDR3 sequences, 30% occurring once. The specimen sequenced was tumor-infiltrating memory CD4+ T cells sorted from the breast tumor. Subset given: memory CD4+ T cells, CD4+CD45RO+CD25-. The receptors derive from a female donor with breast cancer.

CDR3 sequence: CASSVNAGELFF. The DNA for the CDR3 is TGTGCCAGCAGTGTTAATGCCGGGGAGCTGTTTTTT. The chain has TRBV6-1 and TRBJ2-2; D is undetermined. The CDR3 contains 12 residues. The V end was cut by 4 bases, the J end by 6 bases, with 6 bases between. Germline CDR1 and CDR2: MNHNS and SASEGT.

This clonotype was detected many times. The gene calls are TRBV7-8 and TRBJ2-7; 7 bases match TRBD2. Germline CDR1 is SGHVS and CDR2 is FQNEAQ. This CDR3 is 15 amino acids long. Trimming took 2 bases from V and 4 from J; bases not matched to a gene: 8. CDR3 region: CASSLQREGSYEQYF. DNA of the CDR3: TGTGCCAGCAGCTTACAGAGGGAGGGTAGTTACGAGCAGTACTTC.

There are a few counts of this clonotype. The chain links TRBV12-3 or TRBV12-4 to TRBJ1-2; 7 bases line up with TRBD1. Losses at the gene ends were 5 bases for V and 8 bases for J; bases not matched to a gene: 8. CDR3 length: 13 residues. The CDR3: CASSPGQREGYTF. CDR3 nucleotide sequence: TGTGCCAGCAGTCCGGGACAGCGAGAGGGCTACACCTTC.

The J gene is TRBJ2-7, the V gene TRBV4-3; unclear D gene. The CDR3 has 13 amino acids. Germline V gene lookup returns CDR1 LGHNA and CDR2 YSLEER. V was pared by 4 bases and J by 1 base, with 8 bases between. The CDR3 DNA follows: TGCGCCAGCAGCCGTGGAGATTCCTACGAGCAGTACTTC. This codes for CASSRGDSYEQYF.

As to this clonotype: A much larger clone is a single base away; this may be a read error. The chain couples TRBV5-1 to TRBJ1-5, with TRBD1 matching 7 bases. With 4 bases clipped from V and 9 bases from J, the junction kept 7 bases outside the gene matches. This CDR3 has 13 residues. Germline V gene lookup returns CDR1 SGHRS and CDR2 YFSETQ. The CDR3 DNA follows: TGCGCCAGCAGCCAAAGGGGGCCTCGGCCCCAGCATTTT. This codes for CASSQRGPRPQHF.

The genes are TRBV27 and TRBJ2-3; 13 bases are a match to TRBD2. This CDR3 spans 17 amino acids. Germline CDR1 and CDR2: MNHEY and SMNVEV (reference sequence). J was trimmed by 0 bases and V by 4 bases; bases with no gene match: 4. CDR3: CASSSRLAGGSTDTQYF. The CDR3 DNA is TGTGCCAGCAGTTCTCGACTAGCGGGAGGTAGCACAGATACGCAGTATTTT.

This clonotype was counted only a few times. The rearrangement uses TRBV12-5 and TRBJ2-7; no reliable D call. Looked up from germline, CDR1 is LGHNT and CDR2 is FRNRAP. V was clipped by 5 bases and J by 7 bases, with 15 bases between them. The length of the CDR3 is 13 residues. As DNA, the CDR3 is TGTGCTAGTGGTCCGGACGGATTCCGGGAGCAGTACTTC. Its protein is CASGPDGFREQYF.

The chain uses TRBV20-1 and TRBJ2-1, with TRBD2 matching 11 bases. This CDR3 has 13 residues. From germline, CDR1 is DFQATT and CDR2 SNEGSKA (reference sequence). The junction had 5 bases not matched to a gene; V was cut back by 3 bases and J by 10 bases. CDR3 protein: CSARLAGGWEQFF. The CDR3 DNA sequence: TGCAGTGCTAGGCTAGCGGGAGGTTGGGAGCAGTTCTTC.

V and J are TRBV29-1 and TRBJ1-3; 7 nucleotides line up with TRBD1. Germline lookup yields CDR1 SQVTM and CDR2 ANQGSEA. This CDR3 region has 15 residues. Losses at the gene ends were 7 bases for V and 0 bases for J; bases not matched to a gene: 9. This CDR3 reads CSAYSGTVSGNTIYF. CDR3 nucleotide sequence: TGCAGCGCCTACTCCGGGACAGTCTCTGGAAACACCATATATTTT. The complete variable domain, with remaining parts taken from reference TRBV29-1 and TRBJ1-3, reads SAVISQKPSRDICQRGTSLTIQCQVDSQVTMMFWYRQQPGQSLTLIATANQGSEATYESGFVIDKFPISRPNLTFSTLTVSNMSPEDSSIYLCSAYSGTVSGNTIYFGEGSWLTVV.

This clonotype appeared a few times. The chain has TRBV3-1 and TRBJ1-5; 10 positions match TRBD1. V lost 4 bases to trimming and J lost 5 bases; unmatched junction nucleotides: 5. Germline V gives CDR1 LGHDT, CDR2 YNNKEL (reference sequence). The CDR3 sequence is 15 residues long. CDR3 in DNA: TGTGCCAGCAGCCTTGGGACAGGGGTGGATCAGCCCCAGCATTTT. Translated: CASSLGTGVDQPQHF.

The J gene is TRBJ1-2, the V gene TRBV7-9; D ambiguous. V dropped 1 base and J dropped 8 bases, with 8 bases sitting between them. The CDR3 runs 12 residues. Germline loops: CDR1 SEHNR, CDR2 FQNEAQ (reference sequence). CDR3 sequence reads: CASSLEDWGYTF. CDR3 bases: TGTGCCAGCAGCTTAGAGGACTGGGGCTACACCTTC.

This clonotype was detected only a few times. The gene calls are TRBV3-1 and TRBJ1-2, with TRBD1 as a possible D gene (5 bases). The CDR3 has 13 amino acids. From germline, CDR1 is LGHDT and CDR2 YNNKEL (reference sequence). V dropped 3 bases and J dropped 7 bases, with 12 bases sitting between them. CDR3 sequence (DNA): TGTGCCAGCAGCCATCCCGGCGGGGGTGGCTACACCTTC. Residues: CASSHPGGGGYTF.

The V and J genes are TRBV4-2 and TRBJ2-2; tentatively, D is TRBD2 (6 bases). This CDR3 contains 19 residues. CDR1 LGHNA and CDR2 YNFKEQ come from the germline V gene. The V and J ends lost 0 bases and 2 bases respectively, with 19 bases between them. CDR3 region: CASSQDERSGRGNTGELFF. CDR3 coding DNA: TGTGCCAGCAGCCAAGATGAACGTTCGGGGCGGGGTAACACCGGGGAGCTGTTTTTT.

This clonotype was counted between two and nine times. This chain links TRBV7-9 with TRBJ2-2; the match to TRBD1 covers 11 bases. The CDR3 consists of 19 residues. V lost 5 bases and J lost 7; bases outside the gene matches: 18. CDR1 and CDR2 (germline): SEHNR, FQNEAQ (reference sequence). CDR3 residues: CASSPRTLDGQGAIGELFF. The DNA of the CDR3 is TGTGCCAGCAGCCCAAGAACATTAGACGGACAGGGGGCGATCGGGGAGCTGTTTTTT.

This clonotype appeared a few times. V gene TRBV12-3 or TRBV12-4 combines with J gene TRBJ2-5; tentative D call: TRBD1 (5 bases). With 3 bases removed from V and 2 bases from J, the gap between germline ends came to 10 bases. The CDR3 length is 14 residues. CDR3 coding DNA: TGTGCCAGCAGTTTGGGGCGACCTCAAGAGACCCAGTACTTC. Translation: CASSLGRPQETQYF.

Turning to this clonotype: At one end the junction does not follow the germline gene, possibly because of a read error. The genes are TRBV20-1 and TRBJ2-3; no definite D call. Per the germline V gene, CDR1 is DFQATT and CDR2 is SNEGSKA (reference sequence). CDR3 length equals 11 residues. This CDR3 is CSASKRGTQCF. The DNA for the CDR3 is TGCAGTGCTAGCAAGAGAGGTACGCAGTGTTTT.

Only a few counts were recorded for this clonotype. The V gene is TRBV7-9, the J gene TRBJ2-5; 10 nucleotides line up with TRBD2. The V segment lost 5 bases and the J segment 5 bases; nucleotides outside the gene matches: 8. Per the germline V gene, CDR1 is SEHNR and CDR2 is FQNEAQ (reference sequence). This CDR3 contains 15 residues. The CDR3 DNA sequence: TGTGCCAGCAGCCTAGAAACTAGCGGGAAGGAGACCCAGTACTTC. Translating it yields CASSLETSGKETQYF.

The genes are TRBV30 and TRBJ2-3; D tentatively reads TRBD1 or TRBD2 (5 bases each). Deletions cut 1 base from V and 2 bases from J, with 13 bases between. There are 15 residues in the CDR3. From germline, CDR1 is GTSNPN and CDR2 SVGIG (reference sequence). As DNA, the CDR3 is TGTGCCTGGAGTGCCTCGGGACCCCTCACAGATACGCAGTATTTT. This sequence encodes CAWSASGPLTDTQYF.

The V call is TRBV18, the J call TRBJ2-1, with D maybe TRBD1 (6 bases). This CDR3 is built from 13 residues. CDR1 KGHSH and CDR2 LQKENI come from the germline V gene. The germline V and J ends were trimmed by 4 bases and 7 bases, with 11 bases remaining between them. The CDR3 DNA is TGTGCCAGCTCACAAGACAGGCTGAATGAGCAGTTCTTC. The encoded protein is CASSQDRLNEQFF. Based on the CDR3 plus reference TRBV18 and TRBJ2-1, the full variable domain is NAGVMQNPRHLVRRRGQEARLRCSPMKGHSHVYWYRQLPEEGLKFMVYLQKENIIDESGMPKERFSAEFPKEGPSILRIQQVVRGDSAAYFCASSQDRLNEQFFGPGTRLTVL.

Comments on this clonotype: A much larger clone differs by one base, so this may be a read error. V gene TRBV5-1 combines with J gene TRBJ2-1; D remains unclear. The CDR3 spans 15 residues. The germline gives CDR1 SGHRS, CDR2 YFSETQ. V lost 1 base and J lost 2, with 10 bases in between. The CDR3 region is CASSLTINTYNEQFF. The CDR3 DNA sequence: TGCGCCAGCAGCTTGACAATCAACACCTACAATGAGCAGTTCTTC. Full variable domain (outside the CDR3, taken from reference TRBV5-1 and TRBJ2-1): KAGVTQTPRYLIKTRGQQVTLSCSPISGHRSVSWYQQTPGQGLQFLFEYFSETQRNKGNFPGRFSGRQFSNSRSEMNVSTLELGDSALYLCASSLTINTYNEQFFGPGTRLTVL.

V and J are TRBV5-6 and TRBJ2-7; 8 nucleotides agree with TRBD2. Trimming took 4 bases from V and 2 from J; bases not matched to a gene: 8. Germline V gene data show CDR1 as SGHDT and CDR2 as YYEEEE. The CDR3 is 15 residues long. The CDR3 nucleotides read TGTGCCAGCAGCCGCGGGAGCGGGGGAACCTACGAGCAGTACTTC. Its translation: CASSRGSGGTYEQYF. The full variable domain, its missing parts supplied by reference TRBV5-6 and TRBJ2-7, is DAGVTQSPTHLIKTRGQQVTLRCSPKSGHDTVSWYQQALGQGPQFIFQYYEEEERQRGNFPDRFSGHQFPNYSSELNVNALLLGDSALYLCASSRGSGGTYEQYFGPGTRLTVT.

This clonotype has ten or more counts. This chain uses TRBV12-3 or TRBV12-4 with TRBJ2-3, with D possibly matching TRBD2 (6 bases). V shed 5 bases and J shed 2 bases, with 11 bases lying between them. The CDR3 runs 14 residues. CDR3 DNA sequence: TGTGCCAGCAGTACGACGGACTACACAGATACGCAGTATTTT. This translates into CASSTTDYTDTQYF.

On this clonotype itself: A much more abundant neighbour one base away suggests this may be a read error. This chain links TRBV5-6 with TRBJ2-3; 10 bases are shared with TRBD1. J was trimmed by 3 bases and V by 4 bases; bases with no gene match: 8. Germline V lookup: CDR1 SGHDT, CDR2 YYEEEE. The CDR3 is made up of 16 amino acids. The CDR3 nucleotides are TGTGCCAGCAGCGGACTGGACAGGGGGAGGACAGATACGCAGTATTTT. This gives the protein CASSGLDRGRTDTQYF.

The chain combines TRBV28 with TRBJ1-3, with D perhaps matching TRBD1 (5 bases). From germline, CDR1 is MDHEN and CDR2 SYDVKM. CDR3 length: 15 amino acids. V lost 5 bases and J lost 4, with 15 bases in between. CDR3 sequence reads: CASSTARVEGNTIYF. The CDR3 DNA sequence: TGTGCCAGCAGTACAGCCAGGGTGGAAGGAAACACCATATATTTT.

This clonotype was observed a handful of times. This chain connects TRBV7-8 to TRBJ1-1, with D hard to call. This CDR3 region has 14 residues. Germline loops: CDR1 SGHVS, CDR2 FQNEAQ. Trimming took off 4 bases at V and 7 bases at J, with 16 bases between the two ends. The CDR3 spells CASSSTIEGIEAFF. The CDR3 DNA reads TGTGCCAGCAGCTCTACTATCGAGGGTATTGAAGCTTTCTTT.

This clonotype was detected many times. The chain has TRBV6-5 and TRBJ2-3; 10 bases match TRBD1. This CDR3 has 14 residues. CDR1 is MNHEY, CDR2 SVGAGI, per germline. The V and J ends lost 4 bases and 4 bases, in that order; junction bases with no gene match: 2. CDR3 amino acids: CASSSGQGADTQYF. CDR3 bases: TGTGCCAGCAGTTCCGGACAGGGGGCAGATACGCAGTATTTT.

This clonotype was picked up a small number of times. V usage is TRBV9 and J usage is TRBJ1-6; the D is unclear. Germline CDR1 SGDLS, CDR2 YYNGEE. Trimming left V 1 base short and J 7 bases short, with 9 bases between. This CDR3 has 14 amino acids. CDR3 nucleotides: TGTGCCAGCAGCGTAAAGGGAGGGAATTCACCCCTCCACTTT. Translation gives CASSVKGGNSPLHF.

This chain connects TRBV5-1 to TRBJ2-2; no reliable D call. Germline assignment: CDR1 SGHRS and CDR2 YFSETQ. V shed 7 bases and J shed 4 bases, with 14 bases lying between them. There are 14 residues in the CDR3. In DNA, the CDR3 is TGCGCCAGCCAGGATCTGTTTTCCACCGGGGAGCTGTTTTTT. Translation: CASQDLFSTGELFF.

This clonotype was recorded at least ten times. The CDR3 loop is CASSSDPWTTQYF. CDR3 bases: TGTGCCAGCAGTTCCGACCCTTGGACAACCCAGTACTTC. This chain links TRBV6-5 with TRBJ2-5, with D possibly TRBD1 on 5 matching bases. Deletions cut 4 bases from V and 8 bases from J, with 14 bases between. The germline V gene encodes CDR1 MNHEY and CDR2 SVGAGI. CDR3 length equals 13 residues.

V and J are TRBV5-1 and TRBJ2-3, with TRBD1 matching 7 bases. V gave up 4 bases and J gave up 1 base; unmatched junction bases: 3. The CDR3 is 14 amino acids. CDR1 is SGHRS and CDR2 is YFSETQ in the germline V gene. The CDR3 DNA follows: TGCGCCAGCAGCCCTGGACAGGGCACAGATACGCAGTATTTT. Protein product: CASSPGQGTDTQYF. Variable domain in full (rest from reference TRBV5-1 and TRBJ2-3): KAGVTQTPRYLIKTRGQQVTLSCSPISGHRSVSWYQQTPGQGLQFLFEYFSETQRNKGNFPGRFSGRQFSNSRSEMNVSTLELGDSALYLCASSPGQGTDTQYFGPGTRLTVL.

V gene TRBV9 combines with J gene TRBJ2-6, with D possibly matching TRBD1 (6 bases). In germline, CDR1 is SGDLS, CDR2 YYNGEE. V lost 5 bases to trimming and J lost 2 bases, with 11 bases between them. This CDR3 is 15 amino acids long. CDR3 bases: TGTGCCAGCAGTTTCTCAGGGGCTGGGGCCAACGTCCTGACTTTC. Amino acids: CASSFSGAGANVLTF. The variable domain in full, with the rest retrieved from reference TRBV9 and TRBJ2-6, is DSGVTQTPKHLITATGQRVTLRCSPRSGDLSVYWYQQSLDQGLQFLIQYYNGEERAKGNILERFSAQQFPDLHSELNLSSLELGDSALYFCASSFSGAGANVLTFGAGSRLTVL.

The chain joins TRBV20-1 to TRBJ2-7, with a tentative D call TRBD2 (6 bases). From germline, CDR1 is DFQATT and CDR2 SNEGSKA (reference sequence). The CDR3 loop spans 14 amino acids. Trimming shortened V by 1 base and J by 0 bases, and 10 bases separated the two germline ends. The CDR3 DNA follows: TGCAGTGCTAGAGGGGCGGGGAGCTCCTACGAGCAGTACTTC. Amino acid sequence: CSARGAGSSYEQYF.